A single sample gave rise to the 26 T cell receptor beta chains below, sequenced in a study of blood T cells in healthy people across ages. It was with a sample-barcoded 5' primer and a J-beta primer mix that a second PCR of roughly 6 to 12 cycles was run. TCRdb reanalysed the 5' RACE reads using MiXCR and keeps one entry per CDR3 protein. In the table there are about 1.5 million distinct CDR3 sequences, around 42% of which are singletons. Sequenced: blood. The receptor set was obtained from a woman aged 18-30 years in good health.

This clonotype was seen a handful of times. The V call is TRBV19, the J call TRBJ2-1; 9 nucleotides agree with TRBD1. V lost 5 bases to trimming and J lost 7 bases; unmatched junction nucleotides: 9. Per the germline V gene, CDR1 is LNHDA and CDR2 is SQIVND (reference sequence). The CDR3 covers 15 residues. The CDR3 reads CASSLRGTGLNEQFF. For the CDR3, the DNA is TGTGCCAGTAGTTTAAGAGGGACAGGGTTGAATGAGCAGTTCTTC.

Comment on this clonotype: A much larger clonotype is one base distant, so this may be a read error. The rearrangement uses TRBV10-3 and TRBJ2-5; D is possibly TRBD2 (6 bases). The length of the CDR3 is 14 residues. From germline, CDR1 is ENHRY and CDR2 SYGVKD. V lost 6 bases to trimming and J lost 11 bases, with 22 bases between them. The CDR3 region has the DNA TGTGCCATCAGGCGGGACTCACCCCACAATGAGCAGTACTTC. This codes for CAIRRDSPHNEQYF.

The chain combines TRBV28 with TRBJ2-1; D is possibly TRBD2 (5 bases). Germline assignment: CDR1 MDHEN and CDR2 SYDVKM. V was shortened by 4 bases and J by 12 bases, with 13 bases between the two germline ends. This CDR3 spans 12 amino acids. The CDR3 nucleotides read TGTGCCAGCAGTTCGGACTCAGGTGGGCAGTTCTTC. As protein: CASSSDSGGQFF. Full variable domain (remainder filled in from reference TRBV28 and TRBJ2-1): DVKVTQSSRYLVKRTGEKVFLECVQDMDHENMFWYRQDPGLGLRLIYFSYDVKMKEKGDIPEGYSVSREKKERFSLILESASTNQTSMYLCASSSDSGGQFFGPGTRLTVL.

The chain is built from TRBV2 and TRBJ2-1, with D possibly being TRBD2 (6 bases). Germline V gives CDR1 SNHLY, CDR2 FYNNEI. Deletions cut 4 bases from V and 4 bases from J, with 14 bases between. This CDR3 region has 15 residues. The chain's CDR3 is CASSVGAREYNEQFF. The CDR3 bases are TGTGCCAGCAGTGTAGGGGCCCGGGAGTACAATGAGCAGTTCTTC.

The J gene is TRBJ2-1, the V gene TRBV28; TRBD2 agrees at 8 bases. Germline V lookup: CDR1 MDHEN, CDR2 SYDVKM. The CDR3 loop spans 15 amino acids. With V trimmed by 2 bases and J by 5 bases, 5 bases remained unmatched. The CDR3 reads CASSLAGGRDNEQFF. The CDR3, as DNA: TGTGCCAGCAGTTTAGCGGGGGGACGAGACAATGAGCAGTTCTTC.

This clonotype was found once. This sequence joins TRBV7-9 and TRBJ1-2, with D tentatively TRBD1 (6 bases). The CDR3 spans 13 residues. Germline loops: CDR1 SEHNR, CDR2 FQNEAQ (reference sequence). V was cut by 5 bases and J by 7 bases, with 14 bases left in between. The CDR3 is CASSPNEGGGYTF. The CDR3 coding sequence is TGTGCCAGCAGCCCAAACGAGGGGGGTGGCTACACCTTC.

The CDR3 sequence is CASSVNRGSYEQYF. The CDR3 DNA follows: TGTGCCAGCAGTGTAAACAGGGGTTCCTACGAGCAGTACTTC. The gene calls are TRBV27 and TRBJ2-7, with 7 bases fitting TRBD1. This CDR3 spans 14 amino acids. The junction had 5 bases not matched to a gene; V was cut back by 5 bases and J by 1 base. Germline V gene sequence: CDR1 MNHEY, CDR2 SMNVEV (reference sequence).

The sample holds a few counts of this clonotype. V and J are TRBV6-6 and TRBJ2-7; D call uncertain. The CDR3 totals 13 residues. Germline values: CDR1 MNHNY, CDR2 SVGAGI (reference sequence). With 4 bases removed from V and 0 bases from J, the gap between germline ends came to 7 bases. The CDR3 DNA follows: TGTGCCAGCAGTTCTTACAACTCCTACGAGCAGTACTTC. Translating gives CASSSYNSYEQYF.

The rearrangement links TRBV7-2 to TRBJ2-1, with D hard to call. The germline V gene encodes CDR1 SGHTA and CDR2 FQGNSA. The length of the CDR3 is 13 residues. V was shortened by 7 bases and J by 13 bases, with 20 bases between the two germline ends. The CDR3 loop reads CASTSSVLETQFF. The CDR3 nucleotides read TGTGCCAGCACCTCTTCCGTCCTAGAGACCCAGTTCTTC.

In DNA form, the CDR3 reads TGCAGCGTTGTTAGACAGGGGGCGTTTTCCTACAATGAGCAGTTCTTC. The encoded protein is CSVVRQGAFSYNEQFF. The chain uses TRBV29-1 and TRBJ2-1, with 10 bases identical to TRBD1. CDR1 is SQVTM, CDR2 ANQGSEA, per germline. This CDR3 contains 16 residues. V lost 4 bases and J lost 1; bases outside the gene matches: 7.

The CDR3 region has the DNA TGCGCCAGCAGCTTGGGGCACCCCCACGAGCAGTACTTC. The encoded protein is CASSLGHPHEQYF. The chain employs TRBV5-1 and TRBJ2-4; D ambiguous. The DNA end is a closer match to TRBJ2-7, so the J assignment may be wrong. Germline V CDR1 and CDR2: SGHRS, YFSETQ. The length of the CDR3 is 13 residues.

CDR3 region: CSARGPPDTTYEQFF. Here the CDR3 DNA reads TGCAGTGCTAGAGGGCCCCCTGACACGACCTACGAGCAGTTCTTC. The chain couples TRBV20-1 to TRBJ2-1; D uncertain. V was pared by 1 base and J by 10 bases, with 20 bases between. The germline CDR1 and CDR2 sequences are DFQATT and SNEGSKA (reference sequence). The CDR3 contains 15 residues.

There are a few counts of this clonotype. This sequence joins TRBV12-3 or TRBV12-4 and TRBJ1-2, with D possibly matching TRBD1 (6 bases). This CDR3 is 12 amino acids long. V lost 4 bases and J 8 bases, leaving 11 bases between the germline ends. CDR3 sequence: CASSWTATGYTF. The CDR3 nucleotides are TGTGCCAGCAGTTGGACAGCGACGGGCTACACCTTC.

The chain links TRBV7-9 to TRBJ2-6, with D perhaps matching TRBD2 (5 bases). CDR1 and CDR2 from the germline V gene are SEHNR and FQNEAQ (reference sequence). V was shortened by 4 bases and J by 5 bases, with 21 bases between the two germline ends. The CDR3 is made up of 18 amino acids. CDR3: CASSSESNLGGWANVLTF. In DNA form, the CDR3 reads TGTGCCAGCAGCTCCGAGTCTAACCTTGGAGGTTGGGCCAACGTCCTGACTTTC. Drawing the rest from reference TRBV7-9 and TRBJ2-6, the complete variable domain is DTGVSQNPRHKITKRGQNVTFRCDPISEHNRLYWYRQTLGQGPEFLTYFQNEAQLEKSRLLSDRFSAERPKGSFSTLEIQRTEQGDSAMYLCASSSESNLGGWANVLTFGAGSRLTVL.

For the CDR3, the DNA is TGTGCCAGCGGACCTAGCGGGGGGGGAGATACGCAGTATTTT. Translated: CASGPSGGGDTQYF. The rearrangement links TRBV7-9 to TRBJ2-3, with TRBD2 matching over 12 bases. The CDR3 runs 14 residues. The germline V gene encodes CDR1 SEHNR and CDR2 FQNEAQ (reference sequence). Trimming removed 8 bases from V and 5 bases from J; junction bases left unmatched: 5.

This clonotype was seen a handful of times. The CDR3 sequence: CASSLATSGATDTQYF. DNA of the CDR3: TGTGCCAGCAGTTTAGCGACTAGCGGGGCCACAGATACGCAGTATTTT. This chain uses TRBV12-3 or TRBV12-4 with TRBJ2-3; 11 positions agree with TRBD2. V was clipped by 0 bases and J by 2 bases; unmatched bases: 1. The CDR3 has 16 amino acids.

J is TRBJ1-1 and V is TRBV4-1, with unresolved D. The CDR3 length is 12 residues. V was cut by 6 bases and J by 7 bases, with 12 bases left in between. From germline, CDR1 is MGHRA and CDR2 YSYEKL. The CDR3 reads CASSRVDGEAFF. CDR3 bases: TGCGCCAGCAGTAGGGTCGATGGTGAAGCTTTCTTT.

The rearrangement uses TRBV12-3 or TRBV12-4 and TRBJ1-5; D is unclear. This CDR3 is built from 15 residues. Trimming pared 3 bases from V and 2 bases from J, leaving 11 bases between. CDR3 amino acids: CASSFDNSRNQPQHF. The CDR3 coding sequence is TGTGCCAGCAGTTTTGACAACAGCCGCAATCAGCCCCAGCATTTT.

This clonotype was recorded once. The rearrangement links TRBV6-1 to TRBJ1-2; D is possibly TRBD1 (6 bases). The CDR3 runs 15 residues. Between the trimmed V and J ends, which lost 0 bases and 8 bases, there was a span of 16 bases. Germline V gene lookup returns CDR1 MNHNS and CDR2 SASEGT. The CDR3 sequence: CASSEAGAGDRGYTF. The CDR3 DNA reads as TGTGCCAGCAGTGAAGCCGGAGCAGGGGATCGGGGCTACACCTTC.

Only a few counts were recorded for this clonotype. The J gene is TRBJ1-1, the V gene TRBV5-1, with a possible D match to TRBD1 (6 bases). Trimming left V 3 bases short and J 4 bases short, with 19 bases between. CDR3 length equals 16 residues. The germline V gene has CDR1 SGHRS and CDR2 YFSETQ. The CDR3 DNA reads TGCGCCAGCAGCTCCCTGTGGACAGCTGAGGGCACTGAAGCTTTCTTT. This sequence encodes CASSSLWTAEGTEAFF.

This clonotype was counted a single time. The chain links TRBV12-3 or TRBV12-4 to TRBJ1-3, with 7 bases fitting TRBD1. This CDR3 has 17 amino acids. The trim removed 3 bases at V and 2 bases at J, leaving 10 bases unmatched. The CDR3 nucleotides read TGTGCCAGCAGTTTCGGAGGGGGCTCATCGCCTGGAAACACCATATATTTT. Amino acid sequence: CASSFGGGSSPGNTIYF.

The genes are TRBV6-5 and TRBJ2-5; D remains unclear. V gave up 8 bases and J gave up 7 bases, with 17 bases separating them. CDR1 is MNHEY and CDR2 is SVGAGI in the germline V gene. This CDR3 has 13 amino acids. CDR3 sequence (DNA): TGTGCCAGCTGTCGTGGCCTCTCAGGGACCCAGTACTTC. Its translation is CASCRGLSGTQYF.

This chain uses TRBV10-3 with TRBJ1-2, with D maybe TRBD1 (5 bases). CDR1 is ENHRY, CDR2 SYGVKD, per germline. This CDR3 has 13 amino acids. Trimming took off 2 bases at V and 3 bases at J, with 7 bases between the two ends. In nucleotides, the CDR3 is TGTGCCATCAGTGAGACGGGGGACTATGGCTACACCTTC. Protein: CAISETGDYGYTF.

The chain combines TRBV3-1 with TRBJ1-2; weak D call: TRBD1 (5 bases). Looked up from germline, CDR1 is LGHDT and CDR2 is YNNKEL (reference sequence). The germline V and J ends were trimmed by 2 bases and 4 bases, with 11 bases remaining between them. The CDR3 runs to 14 residues. The CDR3 sequence is CASSQPGGGYGYTF. DNA for the CDR3: TGTGCCAGCAGCCAACCCGGGGGAGGCTATGGCTACACCTTC.

This clonotype was recorded a few times. This sequence joins TRBV7-6 and TRBJ1-2; weak D call: TRBD1 (5 bases). This CDR3 spans 17 amino acids. Between the trimmed V and J ends, which lost 1 base and 5 bases, there was a span of 20 bases. Germline V gives CDR1 SGHVS, CDR2 FNYEAQ. In nucleotides, the CDR3 is TGTGCCAGCAGCTTAGGCGGGAGGGGACGACTTAATTATGGCTACACCTTC. It yields the protein CASSLGGRGRLNYGYTF.

The chain joins TRBV4-1 to TRBJ1-6, with 10 positions matching TRBD1. This CDR3 has 17 amino acids. The V gene end was trimmed by 3 bases and the J gene end by 7 bases; junction bases not matched to a gene: 9. Per the germline V gene, CDR1 is MGHRA and CDR2 is YSYEKL. CDR3: CASSQQDLTGGNSPLHF. The DNA for the CDR3 is TGCGCCAGCAGCCAGCAGGACTTGACAGGGGGCAATTCACCCCTCCACTTT.